The source of this T cell receptor (beta chain) is a study of brain T cells in children with intractable seizures. General study findings and limits: Absence of clones before surgery may stem from lower sequencing depth.

Profiling relied on immunoSEQ multiplex PCR, and the TCRdb table lists in-frame clones only, not all of them. The table lists 88,000 or so clones, 90% to 95% of them singletons. Note on this clone: What it binds is unknown.

Only cases whose brain tissue showed the highest T cell transcript signatures were sequenced. This clonotype was obtained from a girl aged 2-10 years with Rasmussen encephalitis and intractable seizures. This specimen consisted of peripheral blood, obtained at surgery.

The CDR3 spells CASSSTGGHSGANVLTF. CDR3 in DNA: TGTGCCAGCTCATCGACAGGAGGTCACTCTGGGGCCAACGTCCTGACTTTC. V is TRBV18 and J is TRBJ2-6; D perhaps matches TRBD1 (6 bases). Germline lookup yields CDR1 KGHSH and CDR2 LQKENI. This CDR3 is 17 amino acids long. Trimming took off 5 bases at V and 0 bases at J, with 14 bases between the two ends.